This is a list of T cell receptor beta chains from one sample in a study of post-analysis software for immune sequencing data. Using its own MiXCR run on the PCR reads, TCRdb lists one record per CDR3 protein. Of about 760,000 distinct CDR3 sequences detected, just under 30% appear once; the ten largest clones hold around 0.55%. The material sequenced was blood. The receptors were sampled from a girl aged 5 to 17 with multiple sclerosis. Each CDR3 is given with its conserved first and last residue. The D gene is left open where the match is weak. Expanded clones get a size class; other rows say once, few or many, or leave the size out.

J: TRBJ2-7; V: TRBV21-1; size: -; D: -; DNA: TGTGCCAGCAGCAAGGGGTCCGGGACAGGGAGGCACGAGCAGTACTTC; CDR3: CASSKGSGTGRHEQYF
J: TRBJ1-1; V: TRBV12-3/TRBV12-4; size: few; D: -; DNA: TGTGCCAGCAGTTACGAACGGGAATCGAACACTGAAGCTTTCTTT; CDR3: CASSYERESNTEAFF
J: TRBJ2-3; V: TRBV20-1; size: -; D: -; DNA: TGCAGTGCTAGGATTGGGGAGATTCCTGCAGATACGCAGTATTTT; CDR3: CSARIGEIPADTQYF
J: TRBJ2-7; V: TRBV7-9; size: -; D: -; DNA: TGTGCCAGCAGCTTAGGCCTTAGCGGCCCGACGGAGCAGTACTTC; CDR3: CASSLGLSGPTEQYF
J: TRBJ1-1; V: TRBV12-5; size: -; D: TRBD1; DNA: TGTGCTAGTGGTCGCGGGACAGGGGGTTTCGGCACTGAAGCTTTCTTT; CDR3: CASGRGTGGFGTEAFF
J: TRBJ2-7; V: TRBV27; size: few; D: TRBD1; DNA: TGTGCCAGCACCCCGGGACAGGGGGCTGGGGAGCAGTACTTC; CDR3: CASTPGQGAGEQYF
J: TRBJ1-2; V: TRBV28; size: few; D: -; DNA: TGTGCCAGCAGCAGGCGGTCGGTATCTCTTGGCTACACCTTC; CDR3: CASSRRSVSLGYTF
J: TRBJ2-1; V: TRBV6-2/TRBV6-3; size: few; D: TRBD1; DNA: TGTGCCAGCAGCCTTGGGACAGGGTGGGACTTCCCTAACAATGAGCAGTTCTTC; CDR3: CASSLGTGWDFPNNEQFF
J: TRBJ2-7; V: TRBV18; size: few; D: -; DNA: TGTGCCAGCTCACCAAACCCCTCCTACGAGCAGTACTTC; CDR3: CASSPNPSYEQYF
J: TRBJ2-4; V: TRBV2; size: few; D: -; DNA: TGTGCCAGCAGACCCGACATTGCAGCCAAAAACATTCAGTACTTC; CDR3: CASRPDIAAKNIQYF
J: TRBJ2-7; V: TRBV15; size: -; D: -; DNA: TGTGCCACCAGCAGAGTACCACAGGAGACGAGGCAGAAATACGAGCAGTACTTC; CDR3: CATSRVPQETRQKYEQYF
J: TRBJ2-2; V: TRBV29-1; size: once; D: TRBD2; DNA: TGCAGCGTTAGGCTAGCGGGAGGGCCCGCCGGGGAGCTGTTTTTT; CDR3: CSVRLAGGPAGELFF
J: TRBJ2-1; V: TRBV5-1; size: -; D: -; DNA: TGCGCCAGCAGCTTGGAGGGGGGCCGGAGGGGGCGCGGAAATGAGCAGTTCTTC; CDR3: CASSLEGGRRGRGNEQFF
J: TRBJ2-5; V: TRBV7-2; size: -; D: -; DNA: TGTGCCAGCAGCTTACCGAATCAAGAGACCCAGTACTTC; CDR3: CASSLPNQETQYF
J: TRBJ2-7; V: TRBV29-1; size: -; D: TRBD1; DNA: TGCGGCGTCCTAGGAGGGACAGGCCTCTACGAGCAGTACTTC; CDR3: CGVLGGTGLYEQYF
J: TRBJ2-1; V: TRBV9; size: -; D: TRBD2; DNA: TGTGCCAGCAGCGTAGTACGGGGGGGCCGCGGTGAGCAGTTCTTC; CDR3: CASSVVRGGRGEQFF
J: TRBJ2-6; V: TRBV5-6; size: few; D: TRBD2; DNA: TGTGCCAGCAGCTTGTTCGGGGGGGTAGCCCCCTCTGGGGCCAACGTCCTGACTTTC; CDR3: CASSLFGGVAPSGANVLTF
J: TRBJ2-1; V: TRBV24-1; size: -; D: TRBD2; DNA: TGTGCCACCAGTGACAGGCTAGCGGGGGGCAATGAGCAGTTCTTC; CDR3: CATSDRLAGGNEQFF